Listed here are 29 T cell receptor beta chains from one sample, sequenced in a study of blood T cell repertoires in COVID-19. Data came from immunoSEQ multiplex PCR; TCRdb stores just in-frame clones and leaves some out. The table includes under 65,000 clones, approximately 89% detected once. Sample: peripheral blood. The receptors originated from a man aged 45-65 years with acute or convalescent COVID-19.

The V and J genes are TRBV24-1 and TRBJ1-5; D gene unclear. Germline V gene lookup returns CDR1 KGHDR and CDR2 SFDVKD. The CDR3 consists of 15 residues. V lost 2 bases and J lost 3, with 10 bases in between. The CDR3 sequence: CATSDSGVHNQPQHF. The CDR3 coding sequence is TGTGCCACCAGTGATTCCGGGGTTCACAATCAGCCCCAGCATTTT.

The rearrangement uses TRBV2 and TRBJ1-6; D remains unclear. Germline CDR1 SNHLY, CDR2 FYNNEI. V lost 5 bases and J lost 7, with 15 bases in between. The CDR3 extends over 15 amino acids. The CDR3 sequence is CASSLDGLQNSPLHF. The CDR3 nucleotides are TGTGCCAGCAGTCTCGACGGCTTACAGAATTCACCCCTCCACTTT.

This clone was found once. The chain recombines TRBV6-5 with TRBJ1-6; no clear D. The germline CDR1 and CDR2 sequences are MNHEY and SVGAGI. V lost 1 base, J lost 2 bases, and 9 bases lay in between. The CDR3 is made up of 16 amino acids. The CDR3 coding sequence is TGTGCCAGCAGTTACTATAGCCCAACCTATAATTCACCCCTCCACTTT. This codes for CASSYYSPTYNSPLHF.

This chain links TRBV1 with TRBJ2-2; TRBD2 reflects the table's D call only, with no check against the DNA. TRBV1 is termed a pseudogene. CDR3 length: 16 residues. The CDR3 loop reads CTSSHTSGGAAGELFF. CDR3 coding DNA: TGCACCAGCAGCCACACTAGCGGGGGGGCGGCGGGGGAGCTGTTTTTT.

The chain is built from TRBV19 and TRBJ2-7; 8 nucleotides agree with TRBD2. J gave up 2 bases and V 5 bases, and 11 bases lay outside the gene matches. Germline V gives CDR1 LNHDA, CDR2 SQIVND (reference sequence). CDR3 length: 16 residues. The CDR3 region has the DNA TGTGCCAGTAGTCCAGTAATCTCAGCGGGGGCCTACGAGCAGTACTTC. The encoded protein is CASSPVISAGAYEQYF.

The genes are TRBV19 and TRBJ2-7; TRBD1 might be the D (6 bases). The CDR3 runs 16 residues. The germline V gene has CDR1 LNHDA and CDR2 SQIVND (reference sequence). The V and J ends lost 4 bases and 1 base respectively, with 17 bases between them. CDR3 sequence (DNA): TGTGCCAGTAGTAAAACTCTACAGGGAAGGTCCTACGAGCAGTACTTC. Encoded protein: CASSKTLQGRSYEQYF.

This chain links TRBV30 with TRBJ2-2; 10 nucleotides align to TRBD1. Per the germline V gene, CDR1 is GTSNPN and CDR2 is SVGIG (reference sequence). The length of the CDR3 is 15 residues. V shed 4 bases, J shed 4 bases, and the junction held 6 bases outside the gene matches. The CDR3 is CAWNRQGAGTGELFF. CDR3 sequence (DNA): TGTGCCTGGAATAGACAGGGGGCAGGCACCGGGGAGCTGTTTTTT.

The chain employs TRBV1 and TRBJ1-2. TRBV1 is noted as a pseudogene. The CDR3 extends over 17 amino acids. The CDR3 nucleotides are TGCACCAGCAGCCAAGGAGGGATAGGGAGGGATTCCTATGGCTACACCTTC. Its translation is CTSSQGGIGRDSYGYTF.

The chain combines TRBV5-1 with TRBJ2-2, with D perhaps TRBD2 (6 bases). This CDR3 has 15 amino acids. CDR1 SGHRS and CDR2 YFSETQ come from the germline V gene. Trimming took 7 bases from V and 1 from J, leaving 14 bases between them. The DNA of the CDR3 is TGCGCCAGCCACTTTCTCGGGGGGAACACCGGGGAGCTGTTTTTT. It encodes CASHFLGGNTGELFF.

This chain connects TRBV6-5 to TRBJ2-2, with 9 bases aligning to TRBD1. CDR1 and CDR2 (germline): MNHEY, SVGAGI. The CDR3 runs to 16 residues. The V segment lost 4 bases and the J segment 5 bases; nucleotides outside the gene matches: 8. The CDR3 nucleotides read TGTGCCAGCAGTTTAACCGGGACAGGGAATACCGGGGAGCTGTTTTTT. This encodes CASSLTGTGNTGELFF.

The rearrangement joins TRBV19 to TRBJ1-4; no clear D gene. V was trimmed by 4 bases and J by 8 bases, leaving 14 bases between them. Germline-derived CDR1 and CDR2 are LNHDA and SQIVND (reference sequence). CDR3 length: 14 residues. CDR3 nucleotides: TGTGCCAGTAGTAGGGAGGGCCTCCGCGAAAAACTGTTTTTT. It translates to CASSREGLREKLFF.

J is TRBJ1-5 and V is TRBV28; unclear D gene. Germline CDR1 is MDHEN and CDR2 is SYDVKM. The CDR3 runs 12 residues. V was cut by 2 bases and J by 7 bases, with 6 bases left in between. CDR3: CASSLSRQPQHF. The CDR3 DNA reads TGTGCCAGCAGTTTAAGTCGGCAGCCCCAGCATTTT.

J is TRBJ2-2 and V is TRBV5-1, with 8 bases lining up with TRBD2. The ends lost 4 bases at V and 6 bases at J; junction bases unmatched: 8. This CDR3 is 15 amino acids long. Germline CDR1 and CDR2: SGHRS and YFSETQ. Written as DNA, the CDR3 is TGCGCCAGCAGCCCATTAACTAGCGGAGCCGGGGAGCTGTTTTTT. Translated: CASSPLTSGAGELFF.

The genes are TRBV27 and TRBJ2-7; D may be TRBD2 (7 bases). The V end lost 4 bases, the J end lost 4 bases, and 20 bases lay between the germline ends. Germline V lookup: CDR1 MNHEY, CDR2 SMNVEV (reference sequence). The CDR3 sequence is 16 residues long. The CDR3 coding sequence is TGTGCCAGCAGTTCGCTCATGTCGGGGGGCCCTTACGAGCAGTACTTC. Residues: CASSSLMSGGPYEQYF.

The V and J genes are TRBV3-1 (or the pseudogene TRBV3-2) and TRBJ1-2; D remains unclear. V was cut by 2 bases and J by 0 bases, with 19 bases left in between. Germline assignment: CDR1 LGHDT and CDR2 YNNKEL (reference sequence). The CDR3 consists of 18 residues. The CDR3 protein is CASSQRTQRVGSNYGYTF. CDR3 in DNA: TGTGCCAGCAGCCAACGCACTCAGAGGGTGGGGTCTAACTATGGCTACACCTTC.

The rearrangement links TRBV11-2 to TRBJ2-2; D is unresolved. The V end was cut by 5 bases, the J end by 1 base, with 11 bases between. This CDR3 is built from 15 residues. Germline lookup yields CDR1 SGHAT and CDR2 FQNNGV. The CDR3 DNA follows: TGTGCCAGCAGCCACAGAAGCCAGAACACCGGGGAGCTGTTTTTT. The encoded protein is CASSHRSQNTGELFF.

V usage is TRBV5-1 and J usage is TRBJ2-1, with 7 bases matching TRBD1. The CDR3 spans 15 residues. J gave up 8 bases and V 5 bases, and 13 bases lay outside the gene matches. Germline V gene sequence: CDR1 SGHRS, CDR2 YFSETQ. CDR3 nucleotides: TGCGCCAGCAGATTCCAGACAGGGTCTTCATATGAGCAGTTCTTC. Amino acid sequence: CASRFQTGSSYEQFF.

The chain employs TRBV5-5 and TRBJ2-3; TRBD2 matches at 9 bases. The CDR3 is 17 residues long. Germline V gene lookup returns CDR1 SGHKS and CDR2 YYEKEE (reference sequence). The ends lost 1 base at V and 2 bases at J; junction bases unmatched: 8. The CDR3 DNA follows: TGTGCCAGCAGCTTGAGGGGTAGCGGGGGCCTCACAGATACGCAGTATTTT. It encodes CASSLRGSGGLTDTQYF. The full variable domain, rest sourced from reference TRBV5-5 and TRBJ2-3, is DAGVTQSPTHLIKTRGQQVTLRCSPISGHKSVSWYQQVLGQGPQFIFQYYEKEERGRGNFPDRFSARQFPNYSSELNVNALLLGDSALYLCASSLRGSGGLTDTQYFGPGTRLTVL.

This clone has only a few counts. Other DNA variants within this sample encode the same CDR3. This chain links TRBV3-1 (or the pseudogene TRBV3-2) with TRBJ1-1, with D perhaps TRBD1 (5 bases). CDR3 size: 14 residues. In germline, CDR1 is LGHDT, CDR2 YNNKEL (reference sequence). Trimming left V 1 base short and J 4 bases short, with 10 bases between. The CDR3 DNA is TGTGCCAGCAGCCAAGGTCGGCAGGGCACTGAAGCTTTCTTT. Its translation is CASSQGRQGTEAFF.

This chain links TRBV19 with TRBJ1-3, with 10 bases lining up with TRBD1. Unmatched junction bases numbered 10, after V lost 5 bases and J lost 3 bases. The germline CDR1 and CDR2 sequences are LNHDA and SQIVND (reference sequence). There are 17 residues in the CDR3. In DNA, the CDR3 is TGTGCCAGTAGTCTCCGGGACAGGGGCCGTGTTGGAAACACCATATATTTT. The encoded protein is CASSLRDRGRVGNTIYF.

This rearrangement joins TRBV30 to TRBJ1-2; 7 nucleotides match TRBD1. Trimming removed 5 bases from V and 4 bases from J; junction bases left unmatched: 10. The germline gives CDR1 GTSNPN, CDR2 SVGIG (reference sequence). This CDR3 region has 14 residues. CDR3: CAWDAYRGAYGYTF. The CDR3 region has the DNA TGTGCCTGGGACGCTTACAGGGGTGCCTATGGCTACACCTTC.

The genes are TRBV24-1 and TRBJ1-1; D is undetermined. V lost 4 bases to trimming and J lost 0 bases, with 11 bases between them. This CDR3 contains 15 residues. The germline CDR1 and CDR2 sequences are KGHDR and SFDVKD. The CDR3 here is CATSEGPGLNTEAFF. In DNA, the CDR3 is TGTGCCACCAGTGAAGGGCCGGGATTGAACACTGAAGCTTTCTTT.

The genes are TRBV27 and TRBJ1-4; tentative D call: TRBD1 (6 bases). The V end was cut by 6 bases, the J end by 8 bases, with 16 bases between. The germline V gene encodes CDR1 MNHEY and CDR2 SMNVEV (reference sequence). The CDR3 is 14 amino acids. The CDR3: CASSLQGKFEKLFF. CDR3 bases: TGTGCCAGCAGCTTACAGGGAAAGTTCGAAAAACTGTTTTTT.

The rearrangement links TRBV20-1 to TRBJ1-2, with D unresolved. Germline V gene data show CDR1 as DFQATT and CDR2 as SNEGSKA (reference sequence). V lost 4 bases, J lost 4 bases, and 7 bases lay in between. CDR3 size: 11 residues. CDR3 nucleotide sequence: TGCAGTGCTACCGGTCTCTATGGCTACACCTTC. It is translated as CSATGLYGYTF.

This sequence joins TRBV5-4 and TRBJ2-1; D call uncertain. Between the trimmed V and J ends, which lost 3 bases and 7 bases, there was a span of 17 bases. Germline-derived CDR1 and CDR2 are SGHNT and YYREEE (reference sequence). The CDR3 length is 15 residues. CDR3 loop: CASSSRARASNEQFF. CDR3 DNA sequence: TGTGCCAGCAGCTCGCGCGCCCGCGCAAGTAATGAGCAGTTCTTC.

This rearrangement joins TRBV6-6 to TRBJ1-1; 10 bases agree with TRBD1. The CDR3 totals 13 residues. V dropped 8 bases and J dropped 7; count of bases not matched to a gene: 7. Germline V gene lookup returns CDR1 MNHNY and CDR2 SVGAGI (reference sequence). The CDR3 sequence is CASAGQGNYEAFF. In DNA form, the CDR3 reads TGTGCCAGCGCGGGACAGGGGAATTATGAAGCTTTCTTT.

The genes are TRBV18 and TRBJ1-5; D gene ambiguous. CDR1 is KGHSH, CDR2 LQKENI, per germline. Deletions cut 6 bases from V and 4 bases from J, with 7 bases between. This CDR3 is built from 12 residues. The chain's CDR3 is CASSEGNQPQHF. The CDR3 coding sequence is TGTGCCAGCTCGGAGGGAAATCAGCCCCAGCATTTT.

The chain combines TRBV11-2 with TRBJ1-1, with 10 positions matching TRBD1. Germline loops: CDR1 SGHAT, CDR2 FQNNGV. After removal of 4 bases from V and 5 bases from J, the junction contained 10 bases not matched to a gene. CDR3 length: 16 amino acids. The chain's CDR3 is CASSYDRDRGVTEAFF. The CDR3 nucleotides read TGTGCCAGCAGCTACGACCGGGACAGGGGTGTAACTGAAGCTTTCTTT.

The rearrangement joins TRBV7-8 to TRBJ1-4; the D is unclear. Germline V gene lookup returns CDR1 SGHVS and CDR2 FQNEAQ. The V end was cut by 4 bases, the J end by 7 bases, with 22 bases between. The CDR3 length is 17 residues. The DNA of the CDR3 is TGTGCCAGCAGCTCCAGCTCCAATATGCTGAGAGGTGAAAAACTGTTTTTT. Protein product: CASSSSSNMLRGEKLFF. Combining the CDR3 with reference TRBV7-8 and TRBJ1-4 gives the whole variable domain GAGVSQSPRYKVAKRGQDVALRCDPISGHVSLFWYQQALGQGPEFLTYFQNEAQLDKSGLPSDRFFAERPEGSVSTLKIQRTQQEDSAVYLCASSSSSNMLRGEKLFFGSGTQLSVL.